Following are 17 T cell receptor beta chains from one sample sequenced in a study of T cells in Graves' hyperthyroidism and ophthalmopathy. Amplification targeted TCR beta CDR3 regions from RNA transcripts. TCR CDR3 regions were first amplified by RT-PCR with HTBI primers. MiXCR was run by TCRdb on the multiplex PCR reads, yielding one entry per CDR3 protein. This table holds over 120,000 distinct CDR3 sequences, roughly a fifth found once. Sequenced sample: blood. The origin of the receptors is a woman aged 45-65 years with Graves' hyperthyroidism that later progressed to Graves' ophthalmopathy.

The sample holds a few counts of this clonotype. The rearrangement joins TRBV20-1 to TRBJ2-7; the match to TRBD1 covers 7 bases. Germline trimming cut 0 bases from V and 3 bases from J; bases unmatched to any gene: 2. Germline V CDR1 and CDR2: DFQATT, SNEGSKA (reference sequence). CDR3 length: 13 amino acids. In DNA, the CDR3 is TGCAGTGCTAGAGAACAGGGGATCTACGAGCAGTACTTC. The encoded protein is CSAREQGIYEQYF.

The chain employs TRBV3-1 and TRBJ2-4, with 8 positions matching TRBD2. Trimming at V came to 5 bases and at J to 15 bases, leaving 15 bases not matched to a gene. From germline, CDR1 is LGHDT and CDR2 YNNKEL (reference sequence). The CDR3 totals 14 residues. CDR3 loop: CASSSSSDGTRAYF. As DNA, the CDR3 is TGTGCCAGCAGCTCCTCCTCCGACGGGACTAGGGCGTACTTC.

This clonotype appeared many times. The genes are TRBV7-6 and TRBJ1-1, with D perhaps matching TRBD1 (5 bases). Looked up from germline, CDR1 is SGHVS and CDR2 is FNYEAQ. V dropped 6 bases and J dropped 6 bases, with 14 bases sitting between them. This CDR3 has 13 residues. The CDR3 here is CASSSGFGAEAFF. DNA of the CDR3: TGTGCCAGCAGTTCAGGGTTTGGTGCTGAAGCTTTCTTT. The full variable domain, in which reference TRBV7-6 and TRBJ1-1 provide the parts outside the CDR3, is GAGVSQSPRYKVTKRGQDVALRCDPISGHVSLYWYRQALGQGPEFLTYFNYEAQQDKSGLPNDRFSAERPEGSISTLTIQRTEQRDSAMYRCASSSGFGAEAFFGQGTRLTVV.

This clonotype showed up many times. The chain recombines TRBV20-1 with TRBJ2-7, with D unclear. From germline, CDR1 is DFQATT and CDR2 SNEGSKA (reference sequence). This CDR3 comprises 13 residues. V lost 2 bases and J lost 0, with 8 bases in between. The DNA for the CDR3 is TGCAGTGCTAGAAACCCCTACTCCTACGAGCAGTACTTC. Its translation is CSARNPYSYEQYF.

This clonotype was counted a few times. The chain employs TRBV19 and TRBJ1-6; no clear D. The V gene's germline CDR1 is LNHDA and CDR2 SQIVND (reference sequence). The CDR3 contains 15 residues. V was clipped by 5 bases and J by 4 bases, with 12 bases between them. The CDR3 nucleotides read TGTGCCAGTAGTCCTCGGGTCTCTTATAATTCACCCCTCCACTTT. It specifies CASSPRVSYNSPLHF.

This clonotype was seen only a few times. CDR3 sequence reads: CATEGDGQEPQHF. The CDR3 DNA is TGTGCCACCGAAGGGGACGGCCAAGAACCCCAGCATTTT. The chain has TRBV19 and TRBJ1-5, with D maybe TRBD1 (5 bases). This CDR3 is built from 13 residues. In germline, CDR1 is LNHDA, CDR2 SQIVND (reference sequence). V lost 10 bases, J lost 10 bases, and 20 bases lay in between.

This chain connects TRBV20-1 to TRBJ2-4, with D possibly TRBD2 on 7 matching bases. V was cut by 0 bases and J by 1 base, with 13 bases left in between. Germline assignment: CDR1 DFQATT and CDR2 SNEGSKA (reference sequence). CDR3 length: 16 residues. The CDR3 bases are TGCAGTGCTAGAGATACAGGGAGGGGGGCCAAAAACATTCAGTACTTC. Protein: CSARDTGRGAKNIQYF.

This clonotype was counted ten times or more. This sequence joins TRBV27 and TRBJ1-5; D unresolved. Germline CDR1 is MNHEY and CDR2 is SMNVEV (reference sequence). This CDR3 is 15 amino acids long. The germline V and J ends were trimmed by 4 bases and 7 bases, with 17 bases remaining between them. CDR3 residues: CASSSRPPLEQPQHF. CDR3 in DNA: TGTGCCAGCAGTTCCCGGCCCCCCCTAGAACAGCCCCAGCATTTT.

In its sample, this clonotype was seen many times. The chain is built from TRBV24-1 and TRBJ2-1; 12 bases match TRBD2. J was trimmed by 5 bases and V by 6 bases; bases with no gene match: 1. CDR3 length: 14 residues. CDR1 is KGHDR and CDR2 is SFDVKD in the germline V gene. CDR3 bases: TGTGCCACCAGTTGGACTAGCGGGAACAATGAGCAGTTCTTC. This translates into CATSWTSGNNEQFF.

In its sample, this clonotype was seen many times. CDR3 in DNA: TGTGCCAGCAGCAACCTCGGGAGTACGGGCAGGACCCAGTACTTC. This encodes CASSNLGSTGRTQYF. The V call is TRBV28, the J call TRBJ2-5; a weak D match, TRBD2 (6 bases). Germline values: CDR1 MDHEN, CDR2 SYDVKM. Trimming left V 6 bases short and J 7 bases short, with 21 bases between. The CDR3 sequence is 15 residues long.

In this sample, this clonotype turned up many times. The chain is built from TRBV2 and TRBJ2-2, with 7 bases that match TRBD2. The CDR3 has 15 amino acids. Germline V gene lookup returns CDR1 SNHLY and CDR2 FYNNEI. V lost 6 bases, J lost 4 bases, and 8 bases stayed unmatched. The CDR3 loop is CASRKGRGGTGELFF. The CDR3 DNA is TGTGCCAGCAGAAAGGGTCGCGGGGGCACCGGGGAGCTGTTTTTT. The full variable domain, its missing parts supplied by reference TRBV2 and TRBJ2-2, is EPEVTQTPSHQVTQMGQEVILRCVPISNHLYFYWYRQILGQKVEFLVSFYNNEISEKSEIFDDQFSVERPDGSNFTLKIRSTKLEDSAMYFCASRKGRGGTGELFFGEGSRLTVL.

Remarks on this clonotype: It is unclear where the CDR3 begins or ends on the DNA, so no DNA is shown, and the CDR3 is as TCRdb lists it. This chain connects TRBV7-9 to TRBJ1-4; the tabulated D call, TRBD1, remains unverified against the DNA. A total of 13 residues make up the CDR3, ends included. Germline V lookup: CDR1 SEHNR, CDR2 FQNEAQ (reference sequence). CDR3: CASSFGQGEKLFF.

The chain is built from TRBV28 and TRBJ1-5, with TRBD1 identical over 8 bases. Germline CDR1 reads MDHEN; CDR2 reads SYDVKM. The V and J ends lost 8 bases and 1 base, in that order; junction bases with no gene match: 4. The CDR3 consists of 14 residues. CDR3 in DNA: TGTGCCAGCGGAGGGGACAGGAGCAATCAGCCCCAGCATTTT. Its translation is CASGGDRSNQPQHF.

In its sample, this clonotype was seen many times. The chain is built from TRBV3-1 and TRBJ2-7, with a weak D call TRBD2 (5 bases). Germline V gene lookup returns CDR1 LGHDT and CDR2 YNNKEL (reference sequence). V lost 4 bases, J lost 4 bases, and 14 bases lay in between. This CDR3 has 14 amino acids. DNA of the CDR3: TGTGCCAGCAGCCCCACGGCGGGCTCATACGAGCAGTACTTC. It codes for CASSPTAGSYEQYF.

This clonotype appeared many times. The chain employs TRBV28 and TRBJ1-1, with D perhaps TRBD1 (5 bases). The CDR3 totals 14 residues. Trimming took off 4 bases at V and 2 bases at J, with 11 bases between the two ends. Germline values: CDR1 MDHEN, CDR2 SYDVKM. CDR3 sequence reads: CASSWGTVNTEAFF. For the CDR3, the DNA is TGTGCCAGCAGTTGGGGGACGGTCAACACTGAAGCTTTCTTT.

The table lists this clonotype with a few counts. A read error is possible here, since a much larger clone lies one base away. The rearrangement uses TRBV28 and TRBJ1-5; maybe TRBD1 (6 bases). CDR1 is MDHEN, CDR2 SYDVKM, per germline. The CDR3 contains 18 residues. CDR3 in amino acids: CASSSHSGTRYSDQPQHF. The CDR3 nucleotides read TGTGCCAGCAGTTCCCACAGTGGGACAAGATATAGCGATCAGCCCCAGCATTTT. The full variable domain, completed using reference TRBV28 and TRBJ1-5, is DVKVTQSSRYLVKRTGEKVFLECVQDMDHENMFWYRQDPGLGLRLIYFSYDVKMKEKGDIPEGYSVSREKKERFSLILESASTNQTSMYLCASSSHSGTRYSDQPQHFGDGTRLSIL.

This clonotype was picked up many times. The genes are TRBV7-9 and TRBJ2-3; perhaps D is TRBD1 or TRBD2 (5 bases each). Trimming removed 5 bases at V and 2 bases at J, with 17 bases between. Germline-derived CDR1 and CDR2 are SEHNR and FQNEAQ (reference sequence). The CDR3 contains 16 residues. CDR3 amino acids: CASSPGASPPTDTQYF. The CDR3 bases are TGTGCCAGCAGCCCCGGGGCGTCCCCCCCCACAGATACGCAGTATTTT. Variable domain in full (rest from reference TRBV7-9 and TRBJ2-3): DTGVSQNPRHKITKRGQNVTFRCDPISEHNRLYWYRQTLGQGPEFLTYFQNEAQLEKSRLLSDRFSAERPKGSFSTLEIQRTEQGDSAMYLCASSPGASPPTDTQYFGPGTRLTVL.